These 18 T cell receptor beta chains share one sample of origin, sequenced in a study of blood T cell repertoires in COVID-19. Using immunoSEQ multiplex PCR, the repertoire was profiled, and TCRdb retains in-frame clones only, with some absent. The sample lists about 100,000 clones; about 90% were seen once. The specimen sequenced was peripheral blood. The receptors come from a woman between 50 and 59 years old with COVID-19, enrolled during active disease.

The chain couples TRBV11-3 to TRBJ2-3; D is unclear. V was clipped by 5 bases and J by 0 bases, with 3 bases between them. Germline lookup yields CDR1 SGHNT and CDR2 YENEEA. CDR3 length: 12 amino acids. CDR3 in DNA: TGTGCCAGCAGCCGTAGCACAGATACGCAGTATTTT. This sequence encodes CASSRSTDTQYF.

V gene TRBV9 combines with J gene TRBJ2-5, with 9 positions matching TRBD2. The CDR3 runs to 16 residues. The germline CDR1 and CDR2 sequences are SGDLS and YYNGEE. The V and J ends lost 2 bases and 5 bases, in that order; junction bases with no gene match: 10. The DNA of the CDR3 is TGTGCCAGCAGCGTCGCGGGGGGGCCCTTCGGGGAGACCCAGTACTTC. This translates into CASSVAGGPFGETQYF.

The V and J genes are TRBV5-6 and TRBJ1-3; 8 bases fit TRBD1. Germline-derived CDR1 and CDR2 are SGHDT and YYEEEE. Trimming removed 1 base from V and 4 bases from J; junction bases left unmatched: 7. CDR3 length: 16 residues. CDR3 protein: CASSLRTGTTGNTIYF. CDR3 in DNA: TGTGCCAGCAGCTTGCGGACAGGGACGACCGGAAACACCATATATTTT.

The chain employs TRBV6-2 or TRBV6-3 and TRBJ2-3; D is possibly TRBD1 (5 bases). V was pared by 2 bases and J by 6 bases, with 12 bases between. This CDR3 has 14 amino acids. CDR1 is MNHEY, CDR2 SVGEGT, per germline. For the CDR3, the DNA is TGTGCCAGCAGTTACCCCAGGGCTGGGGATACGCAGTATTTT. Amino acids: CASSYPRAGDTQYF.

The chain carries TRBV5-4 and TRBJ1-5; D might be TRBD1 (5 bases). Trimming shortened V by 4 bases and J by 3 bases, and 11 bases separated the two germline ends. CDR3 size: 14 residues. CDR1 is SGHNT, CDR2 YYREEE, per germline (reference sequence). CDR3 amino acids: CASSQGGNNQPQHF. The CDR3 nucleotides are TGTGCCAGCAGCCAGGGCGGGAACAATCAGCCCCAGCATTTT.

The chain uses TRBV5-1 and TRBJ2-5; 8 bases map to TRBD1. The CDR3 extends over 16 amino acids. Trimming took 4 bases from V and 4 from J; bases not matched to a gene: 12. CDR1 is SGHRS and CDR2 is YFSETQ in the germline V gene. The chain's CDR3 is CASSLNSGGQGETQYF. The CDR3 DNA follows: TGCGCCAGCAGCCTTAACTCAGGGGGCCAGGGAGAGACCCAGTACTTC.

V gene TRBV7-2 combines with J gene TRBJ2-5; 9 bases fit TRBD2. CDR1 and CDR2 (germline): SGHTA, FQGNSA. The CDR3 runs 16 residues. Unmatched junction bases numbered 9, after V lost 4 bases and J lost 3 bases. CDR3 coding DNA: TGTGCCAGCAGCTGGACTGCGGGGGGGCCGAAAGAGACCCAGTACTTC. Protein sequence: CASSWTAGGPKETQYF.

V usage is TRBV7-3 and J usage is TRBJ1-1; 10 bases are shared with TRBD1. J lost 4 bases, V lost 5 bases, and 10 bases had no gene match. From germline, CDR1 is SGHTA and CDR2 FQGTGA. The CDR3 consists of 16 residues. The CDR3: CASSPQTGGDGTEAFF. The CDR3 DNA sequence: TGTGCCAGCAGCCCGCAGACAGGGGGCGACGGCACTGAAGCTTTCTTT.

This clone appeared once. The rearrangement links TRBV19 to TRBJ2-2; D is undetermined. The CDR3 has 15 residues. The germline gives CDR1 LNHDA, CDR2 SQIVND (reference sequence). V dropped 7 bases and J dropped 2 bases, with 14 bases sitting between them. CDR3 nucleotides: TGTGCCAGTAATCTAGACTTCTACAACACCGGGGAGCTGTTTTTT. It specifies CASNLDFYNTGELFF.

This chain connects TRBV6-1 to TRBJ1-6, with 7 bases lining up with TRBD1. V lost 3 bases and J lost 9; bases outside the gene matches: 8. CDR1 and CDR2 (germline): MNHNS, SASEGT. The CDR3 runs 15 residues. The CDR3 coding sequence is TGTGCCAGCAGTGAGGCCGGACAGGCGCGTTCACCCCTCCACTTT. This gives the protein CASSEAGQARSPLHF.

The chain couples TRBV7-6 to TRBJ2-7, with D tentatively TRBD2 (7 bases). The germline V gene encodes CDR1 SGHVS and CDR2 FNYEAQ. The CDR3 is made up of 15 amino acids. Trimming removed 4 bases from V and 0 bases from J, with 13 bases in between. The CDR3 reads CASSSGGPGSYEQYF. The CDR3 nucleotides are TGTGCCAGCAGCTCCGGGGGGCCTGGCTCCTACGAGCAGTACTTC.

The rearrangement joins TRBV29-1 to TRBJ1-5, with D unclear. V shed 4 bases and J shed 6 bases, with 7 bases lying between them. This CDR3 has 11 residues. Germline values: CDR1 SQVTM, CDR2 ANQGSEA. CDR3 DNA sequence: TGCAGCGTTGTATTCTGTCAGCCCCAGCATTTT. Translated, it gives CSVVFCQPQHF.

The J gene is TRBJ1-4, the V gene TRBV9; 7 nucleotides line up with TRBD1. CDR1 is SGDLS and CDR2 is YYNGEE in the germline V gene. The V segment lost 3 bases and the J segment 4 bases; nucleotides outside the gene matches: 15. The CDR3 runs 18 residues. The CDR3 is CASSAAQGRVRYNEKLFF. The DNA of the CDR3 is TGTGCCAGCAGCGCCGCACAGGGGCGGGTGCGATATAATGAAAAACTGTTTTTT.

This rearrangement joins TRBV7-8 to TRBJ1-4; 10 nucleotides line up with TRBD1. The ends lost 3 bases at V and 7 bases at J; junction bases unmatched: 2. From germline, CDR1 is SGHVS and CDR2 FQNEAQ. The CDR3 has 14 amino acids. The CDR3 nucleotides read TGTGCCAGCAGCTTCGGGACAGGGGTTGAAAAACTGTTTTTT. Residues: CASSFGTGVEKLFF.

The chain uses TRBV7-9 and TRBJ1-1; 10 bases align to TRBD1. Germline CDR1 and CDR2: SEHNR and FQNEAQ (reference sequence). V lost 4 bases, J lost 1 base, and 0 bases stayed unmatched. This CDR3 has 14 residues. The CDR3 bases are TGTGCCAGCAGCTGGACAGGGGGGAACACTGAAGCTTTCTTT. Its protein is CASSWTGGNTEAFF.

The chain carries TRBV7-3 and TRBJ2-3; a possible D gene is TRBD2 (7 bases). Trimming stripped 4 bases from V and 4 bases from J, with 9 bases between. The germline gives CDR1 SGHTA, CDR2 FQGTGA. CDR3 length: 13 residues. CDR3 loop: CASSWGGADTQYF. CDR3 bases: TGTGCCAGCAGCTGGGGGGGCGCAGATACGCAGTATTTT.

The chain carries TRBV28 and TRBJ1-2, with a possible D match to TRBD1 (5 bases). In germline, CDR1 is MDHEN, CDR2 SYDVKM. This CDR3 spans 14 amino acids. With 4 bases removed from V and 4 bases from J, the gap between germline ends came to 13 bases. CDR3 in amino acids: CASSSLWGGYGYTF. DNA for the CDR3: TGTGCCAGCAGTTCTCTCTGGGGGGGCTATGGCTACACCTTC.

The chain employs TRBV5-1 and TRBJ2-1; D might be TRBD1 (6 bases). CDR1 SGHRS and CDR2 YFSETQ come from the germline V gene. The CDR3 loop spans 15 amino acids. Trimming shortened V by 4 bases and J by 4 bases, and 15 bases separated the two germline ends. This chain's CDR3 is CASSPGQLKYNEQFF. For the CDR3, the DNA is TGCGCCAGCAGCCCCGGACAGCTAAAGTACAATGAGCAGTTCTTC.